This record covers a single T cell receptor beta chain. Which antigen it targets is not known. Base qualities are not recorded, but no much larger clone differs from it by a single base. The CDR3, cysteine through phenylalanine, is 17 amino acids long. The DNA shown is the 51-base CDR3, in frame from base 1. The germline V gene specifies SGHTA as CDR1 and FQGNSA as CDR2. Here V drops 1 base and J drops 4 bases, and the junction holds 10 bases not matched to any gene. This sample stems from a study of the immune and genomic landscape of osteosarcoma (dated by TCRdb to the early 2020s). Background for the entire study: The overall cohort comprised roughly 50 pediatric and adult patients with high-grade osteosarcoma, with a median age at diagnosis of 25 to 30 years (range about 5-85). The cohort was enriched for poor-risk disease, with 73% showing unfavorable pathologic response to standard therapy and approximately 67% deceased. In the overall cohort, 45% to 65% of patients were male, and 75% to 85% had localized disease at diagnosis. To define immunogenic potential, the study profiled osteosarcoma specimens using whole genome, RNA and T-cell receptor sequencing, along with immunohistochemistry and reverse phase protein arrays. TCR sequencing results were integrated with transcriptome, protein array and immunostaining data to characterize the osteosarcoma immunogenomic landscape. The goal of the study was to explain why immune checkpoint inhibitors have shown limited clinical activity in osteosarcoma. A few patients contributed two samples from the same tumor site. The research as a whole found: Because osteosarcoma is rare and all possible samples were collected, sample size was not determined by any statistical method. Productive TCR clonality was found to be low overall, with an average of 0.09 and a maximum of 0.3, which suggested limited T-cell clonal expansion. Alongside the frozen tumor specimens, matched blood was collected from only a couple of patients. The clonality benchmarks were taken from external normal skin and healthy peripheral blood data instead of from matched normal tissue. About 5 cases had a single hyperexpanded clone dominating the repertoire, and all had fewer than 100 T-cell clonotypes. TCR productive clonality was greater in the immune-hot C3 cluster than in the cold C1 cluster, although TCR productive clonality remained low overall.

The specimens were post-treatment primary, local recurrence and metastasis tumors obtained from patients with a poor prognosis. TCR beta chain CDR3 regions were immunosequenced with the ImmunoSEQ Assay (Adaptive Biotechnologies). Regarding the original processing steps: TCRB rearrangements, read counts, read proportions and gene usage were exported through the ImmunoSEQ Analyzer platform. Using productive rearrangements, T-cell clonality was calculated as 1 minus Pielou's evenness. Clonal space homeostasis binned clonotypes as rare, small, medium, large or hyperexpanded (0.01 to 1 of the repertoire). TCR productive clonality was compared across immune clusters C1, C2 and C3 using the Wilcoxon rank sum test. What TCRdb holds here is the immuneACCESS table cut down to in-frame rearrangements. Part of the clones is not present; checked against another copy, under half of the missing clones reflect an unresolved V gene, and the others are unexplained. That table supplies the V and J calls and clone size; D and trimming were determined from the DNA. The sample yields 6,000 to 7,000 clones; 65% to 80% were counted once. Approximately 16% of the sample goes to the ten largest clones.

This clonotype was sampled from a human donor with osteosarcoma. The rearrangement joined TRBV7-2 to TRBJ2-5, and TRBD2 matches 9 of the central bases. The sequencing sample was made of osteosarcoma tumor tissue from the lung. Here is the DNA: TGTGCCAGCAGCTTAGAAGGCGGGGGGGCAATGGGAGAGACCCAGTACTTC. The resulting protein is CASSLEGGGAMGETQYF.